This TCR beta chain was recovered during a study of T-cell memory formation after mild COVID-19. V dropped 6 bases and J dropped 1 base, with 13 bases sitting between them. This CDR3 comprises 14 residues. The V gene's germline CDR1 is SNHLY and CDR2 FYNNEI. This clonotype was observed a handful of times. In TCRdb, the 5' RACE reads were re-called with MiXCR into one record per CDR3 protein. The sample includes about 400,000 distinct CDR3 sequences, roughly a quarter of them seen just once. The sequencing input was PBMCs or a T cell subset sorted from them (not recorded which). This chain joins TRBV2 and TRBJ2-7; no clear D. This TCR came from an adult woman who had mild COVID-19 (a few samples of this study predate the infection). Cell type and time point are not known. The CDR3 loop reads CASSARVGSYEQYF. DNA of the CDR3: TGTGCCAGCAGCGCCCGTGTGGGGTCCTACGAGCAGTACTTC.